The present T cell receptor (beta chain) was sequenced within a study of cytomegalovirus exposure and HLA in healthy donors. This CDR3 contains 17 residues. Trimming removed 5 bases from V and 0 bases from J, with 17 bases in between. Looked up from germline, CDR1 is SEHNR and CDR2 is FQNEAQ (reference sequence). Study results and limitations: Listed as cytomegalovirus-associated were more than 150 TCR beta chains. Cytomegalovirus status was reportedly diagnosed by the classifier with high sensitivity and specificity.

Using immunoSEQ multiplex PCR, the repertoire was profiled, and TCRdb retains in-frame clones only, with some absent. The data show roughly 130,000 clones, 80% to 90% seen once. About this clone itself: As yet, its antigen is unknown.

V gene TRBV7-9 combines with J gene TRBJ2-1; a weak D match, TRBD1 (6 bases). The material sequenced was PBMCs. This receptor was obtained from a woman between 18 and 30 years old in good health and CMV-seropositive. The CDR3, as DNA: TGTGCCAGCAGCCCAGGGTGGGCAGGGGTCTCCTACAATGAGCAGTTCTTC. Its translation is CASSPGWAGVSYNEQFF.